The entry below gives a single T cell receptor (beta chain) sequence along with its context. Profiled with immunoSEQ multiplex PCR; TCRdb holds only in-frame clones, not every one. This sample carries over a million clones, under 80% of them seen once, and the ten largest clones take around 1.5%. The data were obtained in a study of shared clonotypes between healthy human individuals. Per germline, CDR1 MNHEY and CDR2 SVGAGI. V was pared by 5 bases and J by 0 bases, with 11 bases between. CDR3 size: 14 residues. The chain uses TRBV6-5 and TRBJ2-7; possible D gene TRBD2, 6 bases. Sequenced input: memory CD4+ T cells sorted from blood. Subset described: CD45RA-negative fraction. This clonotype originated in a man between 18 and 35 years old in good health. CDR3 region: CASSEPGLSYEQYF. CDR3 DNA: TGTGCCAGCAGTGAACCGGGACTCTCCTACGAGCAGTACTTC.